Described below is a single T cell receptor (beta chain) sequence and its context. The antigen is not known. This sample stems from a study of monozygotic twins with inflammatory bowel disease. Germline V CDR1 and CDR2: MDHEN, SYDVKM. The CDR3 consists of 16 residues. Notes on the study in general: In patient repertoires, differing immunosuppressive treatments may have added some variability.

Eight separate reactions per sample yielded the cDNA. The unique tags termed UMIs, each holding a 6-nucleotide sample barcode, were added by means of template switching. The cDNA of both the TCRalpha and TCRbeta chains was subjected to two nested PCRs of about 15 and 9 cycles. TCRdb re-called the 5' RACE reads and shows each CDR3 protein once, DNA omitted. Listed are 160,000 or so distinct CDR3 sequences; roughly 2.6% falls within the top ten. The TCR originated in a human donor with ulcerative colitis or Crohn's disease, or a healthy co-twin of an affected twin (not recorded which). This chain uses TRBV28 with TRBJ2-4; the D call from TCRdb, TRBD2, cannot be confirmed without DNA. Sequencing was carried out using blood. The CDR3 region is CASSSQGLADKNIQYF.